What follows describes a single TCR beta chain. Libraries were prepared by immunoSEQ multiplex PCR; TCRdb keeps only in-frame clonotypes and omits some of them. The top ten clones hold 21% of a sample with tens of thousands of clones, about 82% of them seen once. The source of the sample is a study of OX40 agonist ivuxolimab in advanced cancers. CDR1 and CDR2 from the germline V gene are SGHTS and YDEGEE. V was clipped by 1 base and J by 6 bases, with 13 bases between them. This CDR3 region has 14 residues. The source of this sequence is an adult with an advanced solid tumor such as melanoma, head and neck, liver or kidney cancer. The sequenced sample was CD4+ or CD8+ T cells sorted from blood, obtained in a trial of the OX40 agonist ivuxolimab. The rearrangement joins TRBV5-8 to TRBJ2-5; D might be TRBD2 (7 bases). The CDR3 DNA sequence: TGTGCCAGCAGCTTGTGGGGGGGCCGAAAGACCCAGTACTTC. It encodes CASSLWGGRKTQYF. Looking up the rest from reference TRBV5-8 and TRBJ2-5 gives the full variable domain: EAGVTQSPTHLIKTRGQQATLRCSPISGHTSVYWYQQALGLGLQFLLWYDEGEERNRGNFPPRFSGRQFPNYSSELNVNALELEDSALYLCASSLWGGRKTQYFGPGTRLLVL.